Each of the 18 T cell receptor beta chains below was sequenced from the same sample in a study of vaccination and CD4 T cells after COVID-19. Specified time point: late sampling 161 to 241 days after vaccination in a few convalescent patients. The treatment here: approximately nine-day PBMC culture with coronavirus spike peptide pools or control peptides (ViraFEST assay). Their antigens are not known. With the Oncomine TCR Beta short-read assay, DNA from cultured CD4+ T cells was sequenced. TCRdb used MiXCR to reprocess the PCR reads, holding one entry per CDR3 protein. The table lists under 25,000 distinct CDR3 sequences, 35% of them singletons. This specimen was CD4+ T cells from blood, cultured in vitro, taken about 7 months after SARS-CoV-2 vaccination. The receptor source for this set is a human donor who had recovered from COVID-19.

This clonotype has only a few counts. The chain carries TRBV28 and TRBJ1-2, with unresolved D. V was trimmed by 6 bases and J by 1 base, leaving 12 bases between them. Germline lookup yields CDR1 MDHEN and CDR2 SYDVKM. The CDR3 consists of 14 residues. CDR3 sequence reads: CASSSRSDNYGYTF. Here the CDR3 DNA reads TGTGCCAGCAGCTCACGCTCAGATAACTATGGCTACACCTTC.

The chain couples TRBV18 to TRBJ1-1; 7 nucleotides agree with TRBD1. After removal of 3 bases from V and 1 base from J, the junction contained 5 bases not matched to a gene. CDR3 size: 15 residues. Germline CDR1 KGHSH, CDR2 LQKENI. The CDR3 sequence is CASSPQKGANTEAFF. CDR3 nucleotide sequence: TGTGCCAGCTCACCCCAGAAGGGGGCGAACACTGAAGCTTTCTTT.

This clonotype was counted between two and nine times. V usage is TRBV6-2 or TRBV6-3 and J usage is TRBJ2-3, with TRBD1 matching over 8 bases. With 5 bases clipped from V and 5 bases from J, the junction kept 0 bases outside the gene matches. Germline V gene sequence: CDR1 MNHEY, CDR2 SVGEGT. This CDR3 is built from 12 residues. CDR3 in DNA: TGTGCCAGCAGTGACAGGGGAGATACGCAGTATTTT. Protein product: CASSDRGDTQYF.

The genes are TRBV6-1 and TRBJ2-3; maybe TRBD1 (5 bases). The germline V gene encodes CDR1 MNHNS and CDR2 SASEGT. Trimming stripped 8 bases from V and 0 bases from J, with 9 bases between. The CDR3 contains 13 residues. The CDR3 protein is CASRAGSTDTQYF. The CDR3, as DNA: TGTGCCAGCCGTGCAGGGAGCACAGATACGCAGTATTTT.

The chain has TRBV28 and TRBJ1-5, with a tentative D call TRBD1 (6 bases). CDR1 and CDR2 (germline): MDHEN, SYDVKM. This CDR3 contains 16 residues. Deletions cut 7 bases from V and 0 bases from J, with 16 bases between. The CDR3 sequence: CASTPGGQISNQPQHF. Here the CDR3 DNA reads TGTGCCAGCACCCCTGGAGGACAGATTAGCAATCAGCCCCAGCATTTT. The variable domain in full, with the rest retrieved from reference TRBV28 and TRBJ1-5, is DVKVTQSSRYLVKRTGEKVFLECVQDMDHENMFWYRQDPGLGLRLIYFSYDVKMKEKGDIPEGYSVSREKKERFSLILESASTNQTSMYLCASTPGGQISNQPQHFGDGTRLSIL.

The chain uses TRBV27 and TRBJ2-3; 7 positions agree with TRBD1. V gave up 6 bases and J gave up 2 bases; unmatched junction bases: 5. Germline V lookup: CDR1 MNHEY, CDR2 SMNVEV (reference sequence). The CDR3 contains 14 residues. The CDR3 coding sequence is TGTGCCAGCAGCAACAGGGGAAACACAGATACGCAGTATTTT. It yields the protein CASSNRGNTDTQYF.

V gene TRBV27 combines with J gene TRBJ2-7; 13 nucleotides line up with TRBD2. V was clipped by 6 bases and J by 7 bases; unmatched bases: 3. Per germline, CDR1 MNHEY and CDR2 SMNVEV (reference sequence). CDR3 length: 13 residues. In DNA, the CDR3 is TGTGCCAGCAGACGGGGACTAGCGGGAGAGCAGTACTTC. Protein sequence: CASRRGLAGEQYF.

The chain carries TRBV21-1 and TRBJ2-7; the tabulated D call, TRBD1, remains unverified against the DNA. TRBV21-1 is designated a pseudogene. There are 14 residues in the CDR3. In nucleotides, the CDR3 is TGTGCCAGCAGGTACCCCCCGGGACGCAACGAGCAGTACTTC. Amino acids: CASRYPPGRNEQYF.

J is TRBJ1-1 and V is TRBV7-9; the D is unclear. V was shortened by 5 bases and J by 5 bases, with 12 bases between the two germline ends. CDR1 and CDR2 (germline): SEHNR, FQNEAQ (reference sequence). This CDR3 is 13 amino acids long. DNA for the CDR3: TGTGCCAGCAGCCCCAGTGCCGTGACTGAAGCTTTCTTT. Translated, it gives CASSPSAVTEAFF.

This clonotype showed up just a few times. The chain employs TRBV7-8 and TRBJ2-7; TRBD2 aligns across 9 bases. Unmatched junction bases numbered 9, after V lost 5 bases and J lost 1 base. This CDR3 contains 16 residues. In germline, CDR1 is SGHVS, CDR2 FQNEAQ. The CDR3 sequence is CASSARTSARSYEQYF. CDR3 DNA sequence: TGTGCCAGCAGCGCACGGACTAGCGCCAGATCCTACGAGCAGTACTTC.

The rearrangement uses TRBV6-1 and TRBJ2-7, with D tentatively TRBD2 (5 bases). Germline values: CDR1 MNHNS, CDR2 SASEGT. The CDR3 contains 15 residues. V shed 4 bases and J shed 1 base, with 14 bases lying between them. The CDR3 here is CASSGRTGISYEQYF. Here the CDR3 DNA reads TGTGCCAGCAGTGGGCGAACCGGGATATCCTACGAGCAGTACTTC.

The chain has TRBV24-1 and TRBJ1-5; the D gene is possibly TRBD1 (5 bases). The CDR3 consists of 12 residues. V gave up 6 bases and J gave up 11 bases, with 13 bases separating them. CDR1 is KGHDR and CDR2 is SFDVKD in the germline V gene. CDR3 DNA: TGTGCCACCAGTCTCACGGGGCAGTCCCAGCATTTT. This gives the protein CATSLTGQSQHF.

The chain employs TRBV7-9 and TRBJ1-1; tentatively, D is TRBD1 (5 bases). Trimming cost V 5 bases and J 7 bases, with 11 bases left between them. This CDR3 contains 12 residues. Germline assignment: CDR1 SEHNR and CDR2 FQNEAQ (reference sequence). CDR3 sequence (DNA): TGTGCCAGCAGCCTGACAGAAATTGAAGCTTTCTTT. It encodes CASSLTEIEAFF. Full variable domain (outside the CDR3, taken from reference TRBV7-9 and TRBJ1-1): DTGVSQNPRHKITKRGQNVTFRCDPISEHNRLYWYRQTLGQGPEFLTYFQNEAQLEKSRLLSDRFSAERPKGSFSTLEIQRTEQGDSAMYLCASSLTEIEAFFGQGTRLTVV.

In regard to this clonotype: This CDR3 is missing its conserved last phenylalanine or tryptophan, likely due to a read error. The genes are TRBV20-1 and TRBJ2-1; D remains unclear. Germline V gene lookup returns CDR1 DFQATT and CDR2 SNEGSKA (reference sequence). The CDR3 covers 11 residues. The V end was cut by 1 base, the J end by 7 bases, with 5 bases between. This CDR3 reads CSARGPNEQFL. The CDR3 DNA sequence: TGCAGTGCTAGAGGGCCAAATGAGCAGTTCCTC.

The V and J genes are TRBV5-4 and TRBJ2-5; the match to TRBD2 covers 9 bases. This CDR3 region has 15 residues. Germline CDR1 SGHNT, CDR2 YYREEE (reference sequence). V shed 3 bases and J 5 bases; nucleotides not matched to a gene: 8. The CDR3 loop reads CASSYLAGVEETQYF. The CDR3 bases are TGTGCCAGCAGCTATTTAGCGGGAGTGGAGGAGACCCAGTACTTC. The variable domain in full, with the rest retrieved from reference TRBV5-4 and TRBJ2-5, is ETGVTQSPTHLIKTRGQQVTLRCSSQSGHNTVSWYQQALGQGPQFIFQYYREEENGRGNFPPRFSGLQFPNYSSELNVNALELDDSALYLCASSYLAGVEETQYFGPGTRLLVL.

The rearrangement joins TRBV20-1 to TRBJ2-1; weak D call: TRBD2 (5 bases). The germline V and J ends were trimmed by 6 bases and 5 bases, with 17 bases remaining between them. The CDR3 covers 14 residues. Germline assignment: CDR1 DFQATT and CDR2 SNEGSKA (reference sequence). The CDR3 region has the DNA TGCAGTGCCAAGTTGTGGGAGAATGACAATGAGCAGTTCTTC. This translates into CSAKLWENDNEQFF.

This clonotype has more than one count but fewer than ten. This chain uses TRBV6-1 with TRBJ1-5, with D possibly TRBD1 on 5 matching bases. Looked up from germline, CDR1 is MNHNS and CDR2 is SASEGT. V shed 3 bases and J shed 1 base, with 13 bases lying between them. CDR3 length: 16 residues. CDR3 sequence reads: CASSDVWGESNQPQHF. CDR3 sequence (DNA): TGTGCCAGCAGTGACGTATGGGGGGAGAGCAATCAGCCCCAGCATTTT.

CDR3 protein: CASSLLFGSGYYEQYF. The CDR3 bases are TGTGCCAGCAGCTTGTTGTTTGGTAGCGGTTACTACGAGCAGTACTTC. This chain joins TRBV7-8 and TRBJ2-7; possibly TRBD2 for D (6 bases). Trimming removed 3 bases at V and 3 bases at J, with 18 bases between. Germline V CDR1 and CDR2: SGHVS, FQNEAQ. CDR3 length: 16 amino acids.